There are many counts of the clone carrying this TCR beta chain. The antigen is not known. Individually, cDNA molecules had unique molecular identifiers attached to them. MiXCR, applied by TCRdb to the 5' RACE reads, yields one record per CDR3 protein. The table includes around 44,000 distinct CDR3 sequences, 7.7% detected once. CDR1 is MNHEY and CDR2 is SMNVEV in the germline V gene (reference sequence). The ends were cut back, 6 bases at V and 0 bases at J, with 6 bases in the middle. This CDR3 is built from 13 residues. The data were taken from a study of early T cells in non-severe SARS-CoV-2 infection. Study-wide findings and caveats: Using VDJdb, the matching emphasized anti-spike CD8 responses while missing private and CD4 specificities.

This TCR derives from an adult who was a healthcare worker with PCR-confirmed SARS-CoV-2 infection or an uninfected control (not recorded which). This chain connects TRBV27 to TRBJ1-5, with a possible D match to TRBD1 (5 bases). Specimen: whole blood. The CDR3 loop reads CASSDSSNQPQHF. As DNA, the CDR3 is TGTGCCAGCAGCGACAGTAGCAATCAGCCCCAGCATTTT.